This entry concerns a single T cell receptor (beta chain). Its specificity is not known. Data came from immunoSEQ multiplex PCR; TCRdb stores just in-frame clones and leaves some out. The table lists about 40,000 clones, roughly nine tenths of them singletons. Time point defined: week 5, during vaccination. Each dose of the vaccine consisted of 300 ug of mutant IDH1 20-mer peptide, with topical imiquimod. The CDR3 spans 15 residues. The V end was cut by 4 bases, the J end by 2 bases, with 13 bases between. CDR1 MNHEY and CDR2 SMNVEV come from the germline V gene (reference sequence). This specimen comes from a study of a mutant IDH1 vaccine in newly diagnosed glioma. Study-level background: Radiotherapy, temozolomide, or both had been given previously, and both were given to most.

The starting material was PBMCs, obtained from a glioma patient whose treatment included an IDH1 peptide vaccine. The receptor was derived from a man aged 45-65 years with glioma. This rearrangement joins TRBV27 to TRBJ2-3; unclear D gene. The CDR3 is CASSSSALATDTQYF. The CDR3 DNA is TGTGCCAGCAGTTCGTCCGCCTTGGCCACAGATACGCAGTATTTT.